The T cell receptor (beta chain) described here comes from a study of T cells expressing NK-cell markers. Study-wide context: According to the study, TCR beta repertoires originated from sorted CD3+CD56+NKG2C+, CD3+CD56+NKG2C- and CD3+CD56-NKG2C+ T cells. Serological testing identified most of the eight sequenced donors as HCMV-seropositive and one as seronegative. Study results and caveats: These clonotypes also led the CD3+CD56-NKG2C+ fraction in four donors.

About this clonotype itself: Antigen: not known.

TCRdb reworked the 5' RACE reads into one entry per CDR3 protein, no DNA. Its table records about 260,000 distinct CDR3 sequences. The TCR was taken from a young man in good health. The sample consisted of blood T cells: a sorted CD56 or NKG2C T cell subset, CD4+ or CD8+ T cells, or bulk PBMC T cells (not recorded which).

The CDR3 sequence is CAIRDPQETQYF. V gene TRBV10-3 combines with J gene TRBJ2-5. Germline CDR1 is ENHRY and CDR2 is SYGVKD. The CDR3 length is 12 residues.